Below, 8 T cell receptor beta chains from the same sample are listed, as sequenced in a study of T cells in Graves' hyperthyroidism and ophthalmopathy. TCR beta CDR3 regions were amplified from RNA. The TCR CDR3 first-round RT-PCR relied on the HTBI primer set. MiXCR, applied by TCRdb to the multiplex PCR reads, yields one record per CDR3 protein. The sample lists roughly 300,000 distinct CDR3 sequences; about 18% were seen once. The sample taken for sequencing was blood. The receptors originated from a woman between 45 and 60 years old with Graves' hyperthyroidism.

Notes on this clonotype: Since a much larger clone is just one base distant, this may be a read error. No conserved phenylalanine or tryptophan ends this CDR3, so it is likely a read error. This chain joins TRBV5-6 and TRBJ2-5, with 13 nucleotides matching TRBD2. The trim removed 3 bases at V and 5 bases at J, leaving 7 bases unmatched. This CDR3 contains 16 residues. Looked up from germline, CDR1 is SGHDT and CDR2 is YYEEEE. Here the CDR3 reads CASSSGLAGRSETQYL. The CDR3 nucleotides read TGTGCCAGCAGCTCGGGACTAGCGGGGAGGTCGGAGACCCAGTACCTC.

As for this clonotype: One junction end disagrees with the germline gene, perhaps due to a read error. V usage is TRBV12-3 or TRBV12-4 and J usage is TRBJ2-7; tentatively, D is TRBD2 (5 bases). The length of the CDR3 is 8 residues. The CDR3 loop is CAAGEQYF. For the CDR3, the DNA is TGCGCCGCGGGCGAGCAGTACTTC.

The CDR3 reads CASRVLAGVPEETQYF. DNA of the CDR3: TGCGCCAGCAGAGTACTAGCGGGGGTCCCCGAAGAGACCCAGTACTTC. The chain uses TRBV10-1 and TRBJ2-5; TRBD2 agrees at 11 bases. V shed 6 bases and J 3 bases; nucleotides not matched to a gene: 9. CDR3 length: 16 residues. Germline loops: CDR1 WNHNN, CDR2 SYGVQD (reference sequence).

Of note for this clonotype: Just one base apart from a much larger clone, this may be a read error. The J gene is TRBJ2-5, the V gene TRBV6-1; maybe TRBD1 (5 bases). V gave up 4 bases and J gave up 2 bases, with 20 bases separating them. CDR3 length equals 17 residues. Germline V gene data show CDR1 as MNHNS and CDR2 as SASEGT. The CDR3 nucleotides read TGTGCCAGCAGTGCCCCCTCCCTGGCAGGGTTGCAAGAGACCCAGTACTTC. Amino acid sequence: CASSAPSLAGLQETQYF.

This clonotype was found many times. The V and J genes are TRBV10-3 and TRBJ2-1; D remains ambiguous. The CDR3 has 14 residues. Germline CDR1 reads ENHRY; CDR2 reads SYGVKD. With 3 bases removed from V and 3 bases from J, the gap between germline ends came to 9 bases. The CDR3, as DNA: TGTGCCATCAGTGATTACGGTTACTACAATGAGCAGTTCTTC. Its protein product is CAISDYGYYNEQFF.

The chain carries TRBV28 and TRBJ2-1; the D gene is possibly TRBD2 (6 bases). The V gene's germline CDR1 is MDHEN and CDR2 SYDVKM. Trimming left V 3 bases short and J 4 bases short, with 22 bases between. The length of the CDR3 is 18 residues. CDR3 protein: CASSLAGHPGLRYNEQFF. The DNA of the CDR3 is TGTGCCAGCAGTTTGGCTGGACATCCGGGACTCAGGTACAATGAGCAGTTCTTC.

The table lists this clonotype with a few counts. The rearrangement links TRBV5-6 to TRBJ1-4; perhaps TRBD1 as D (6 bases). V dropped 4 bases and J dropped 0 bases, with 10 bases sitting between them. In germline, CDR1 is SGHDT, CDR2 YYEEEE. The CDR3 length is 15 residues. The CDR3 reads CASSGGTTTNEKLFF. The CDR3 DNA sequence: TGTGCCAGCAGCGGGGGGACAACAACTAATGAAAAACTGTTTTTT.

This clonotype was picked up a small number of times. The rearrangement uses TRBV4-1 and TRBJ2-1; 7 nucleotides align to TRBD1. Germline V gene lookup returns CDR1 MGHRA and CDR2 YSYEKL. The V gene end was trimmed by 4 bases and the J gene end by 0 bases; junction bases not matched to a gene: 6. This CDR3 has 16 amino acids. CDR3 amino acids: CASSRHRDSSYNEQFF. The CDR3 DNA follows: TGCGCCAGCAGCCGTCACCGGGACAGCTCCTACAATGAGCAGTTCTTC.